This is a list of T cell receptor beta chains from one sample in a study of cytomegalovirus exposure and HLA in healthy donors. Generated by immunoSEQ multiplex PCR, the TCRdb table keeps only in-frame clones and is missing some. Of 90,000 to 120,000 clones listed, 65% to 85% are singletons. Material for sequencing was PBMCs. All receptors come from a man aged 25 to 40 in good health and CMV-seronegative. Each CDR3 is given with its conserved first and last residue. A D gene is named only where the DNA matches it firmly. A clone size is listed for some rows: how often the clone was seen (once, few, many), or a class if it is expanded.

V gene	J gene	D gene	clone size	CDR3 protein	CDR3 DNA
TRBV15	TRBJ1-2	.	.	CATSRVRFLSYGYTF	TGTGCCACCAGCAGAGTGAGATTCTTGTCCTATGGCTACACCTTC
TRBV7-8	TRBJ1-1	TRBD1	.	CASSLATGGNTEAFF	TGTGCCAGCAGCTTAGCGACAGGGGGGAACACTGAAGCTTTCTTT
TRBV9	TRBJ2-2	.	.	CASSVIGSTGELFF	TGTGCCAGCAGCGTAATCGGGTCCACCGGGGAGCTGTTTTTT
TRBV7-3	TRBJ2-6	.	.	CASSTLASGANVLTF	TGTGCCAGCAGCACCCTAGCGTCGGGGGCCAACGTCCTGACTTTC
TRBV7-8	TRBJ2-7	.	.	CASSPLGGPYEQYF	TGTGCCAGCAGCCCCCTGGGGGGACCCTACGAGCAGTACTTC
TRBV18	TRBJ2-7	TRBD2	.	CASSAGLAVSSYEQYF	TGTGCCAGCTCAGCCGGACTAGCAGTTAGCTCCTACGAGCAGTACTTC
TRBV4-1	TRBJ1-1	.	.	CASGQGRQDEAFF	TGCGCCAGCGGCCAAGGTCGACAGGATGAAGCTTTCTTT
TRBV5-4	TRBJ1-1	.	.	CASSFKTVRMNTEAFF	TGTGCCAGCAGCTTCAAGACAGTTAGAATGAACACTGAAGCTTTCTTT
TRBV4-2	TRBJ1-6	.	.	CASSQIQGSNSPLHF	TGTGCCAGCAGCCAGATACAGGGCAGCAATTCACCCCTCCACTTT
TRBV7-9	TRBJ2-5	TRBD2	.	CASSRGLAGQETQYF	TGTGCCAGCAGCCGAGGGCTAGCGGGGCAAGAGACCCAGTACTTC
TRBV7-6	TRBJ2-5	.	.	CASSPTGLPLQETQYF	TGTGCCAGCAGCCCAACGGGACTGCCCCTCCAAGAGACCCAGTACTTC
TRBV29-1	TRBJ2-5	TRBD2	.	CSVGTSGGRETQYF	TGCAGCGTTGGGACTAGCGGGGGGCGGGAGACCCAGTACTTC
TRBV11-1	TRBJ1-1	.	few	CASSPGFSGGTEAFF	TGTGCCAGCAGCCCCGGGTTTTCCGGCGGCACTGAAGCTTTCTTT
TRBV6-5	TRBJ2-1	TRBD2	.	CASSYSSGRNEQFF	TGTGCCAGCAGTTACTCTAGCGGGCGCAATGAGCAGTTCTTC
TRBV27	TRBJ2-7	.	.	CASSFHRVAYEQYF	TGTGCCAGCAGTTTCCACAGGGTAGCGTACGAGCAGTACTTC
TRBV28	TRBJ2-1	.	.	CASSPVWGDNEQFF	TGTGCCAGCAGTCCCGTGTGGGGGGACAATGAGCAGTTCTTC
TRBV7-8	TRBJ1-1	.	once	CASSLDVRQNTEAFF	TGTGCCAGCAGCTTAGATGTCAGGCAGAACACTGAAGCTTTCTTT
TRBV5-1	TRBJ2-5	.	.	CASSLRDQETQYF	TGCGCCAGCAGCCTCAGGGATCAAGAGACCCAGTACTTC
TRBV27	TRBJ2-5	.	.	CASSPRRQETQYF	TGTGCCAGCAGTCCTCGGAGACAAGAGACCCAGTACTTC
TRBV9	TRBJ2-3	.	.	CASSVGGILTDTQYF	TGTGCCAGCAGCGTCGGCGGGATCCTCACAGATACGCAGTATTTT
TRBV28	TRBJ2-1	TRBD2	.	CASSLSAGVHEQFF	TGTGCCAGCAGTTTATCCGCGGGAGTTCATGAGCAGTTCTTC
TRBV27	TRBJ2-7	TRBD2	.	CASSSTSEPYEQYF	TGTGCCAGCAGTTCGACTAGCGAGCCCTACGAGCAGTACTTC
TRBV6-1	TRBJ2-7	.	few	CASSEGQVISYEQYF	TGTGCCAGCAGTGAAGGACAGGTCATCTCCTACGAGCAGTACTTC
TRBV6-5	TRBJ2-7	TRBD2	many	CASTRTSGNYEQYF	TGTGCCAGCACCAGGACTAGCGGGAATTACGAGCAGTACTTC
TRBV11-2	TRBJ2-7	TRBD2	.	CASSLAWRDGRVEQYF	TGTGCCAGCAGCTTAGCATGGAGGGACGGGAGGGTCGAGCAGTACTTC
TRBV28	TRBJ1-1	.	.	CASSFSRVGTEAFF	TGTGCCAGCAGTTTTTCCAGGGTGGGCACTGAAGCTTTCTTT
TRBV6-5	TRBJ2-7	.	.	CASSGGGTYEQYF	TGTGCCAGCTCCGGCGGAGGGACCTACGAGCAGTACTTC
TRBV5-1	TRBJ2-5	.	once	CASGPYSGERETQYF	TGCGCCAGCGGCCCCTATTCGGGGGAACGAGAGACCCAGTACTTC
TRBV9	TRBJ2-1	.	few	CASSVGVGITYNEQFF	TGTGCCAGCAGCGTAGGGGTCGGGATCACCTACAATGAGCAGTTCTTC
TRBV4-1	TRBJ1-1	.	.	CASSPGNTEAFF	TGCGCCAGCAGCCCAGGAAACACTGAAGCTTTCTTT
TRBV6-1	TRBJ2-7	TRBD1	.	CASSGTGTGVYEQYF	TGTGCCAGCAGTGGAACCGGGACAGGGGTTTACGAGCAGTACTTC
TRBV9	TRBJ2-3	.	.	CASSVPQAGSGSTDTQYF	TGTGCCAGCAGCGTGCCCCAGGCGGGGAGCGGAAGCACAGATACGCAGTATTTT
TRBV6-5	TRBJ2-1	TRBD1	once	CASSYSDRQFF	TGTGCCAGCAGTTACTCGGACAGGCAATTCTTC
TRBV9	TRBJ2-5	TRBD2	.	CASSQSGGGETQYF	TGTGCCAGCAGCCAAAGCGGGGGAGGGGAGACCCAGTACTTC
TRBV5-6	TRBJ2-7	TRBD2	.	CASSLVGLGAYEQYF	TGTGCCAGCAGCTTGGTAGGACTAGGGGCCTACGAGCAGTACTTC
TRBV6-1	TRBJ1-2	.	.	CASDRTVSGGYTF	TGTGCCAGCGACCGGACCGTGTCGGGGGGCTACACCTTC
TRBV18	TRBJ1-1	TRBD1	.	CASSTAGTGLRTTEAFF	TGTGCCAGCTCAACCGCCGGGACAGGGCTTCGTACCACTGAAGCTTTCTTT
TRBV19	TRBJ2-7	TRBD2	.	CASSVGLAGSTYEQYF	TGTGCCAGTAGTGTCGGACTAGCGGGGTCTACCTACGAGCAGTACTTC
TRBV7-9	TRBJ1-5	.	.	CASSLGAGDQPQHF	TGTGCCAGCAGCCTAGGCGCGGGGGATCAGCCCCAGCATTTT
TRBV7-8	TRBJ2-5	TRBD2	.	CASSSSGLVGETQYF	TGTGCCAGCAGCTCCTCGGGACTAGTCGGAGAGACCCAGTACTTC
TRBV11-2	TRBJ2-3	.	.	CASSSGLTRVASDTQYF	TGTGCCAGCAGCTCCGGCTTGACTCGCGTGGCATCAGATACGCAGTATTTT
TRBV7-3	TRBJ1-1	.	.	CASSPEGGAEAFF	TGTGCCAGCAGCCCCGAGGGAGGGGCTGAAGCTTTCTTT
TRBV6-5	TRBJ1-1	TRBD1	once	CASSYSRTGTTEAFF	TGTGCCAGCAGTTACTCGAGGACAGGGACCACTGAAGCTTTCTTT
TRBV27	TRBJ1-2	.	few	CASSLWSRGYGYTF	TGTGCCAGCAGTTTATGGTCCAGGGGATATGGCTACACCTTC
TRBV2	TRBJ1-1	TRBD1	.	CASSEFRGLTEAFF	TGTGCCAGCAGTGAGTTCAGGGGGCTCACTGAAGCTTTCTTT
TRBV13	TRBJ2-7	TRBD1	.	CASSPGQGLYEQYF	TGTGCCAGCAGCCCCGGACAGGGATTATACGAGCAGTACTTC
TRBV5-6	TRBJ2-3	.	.	CASSFGLGGAEDTQYF	TGTGCCAGCAGCTTTGGGTTAGGAGGGGCCGAAGATACGCAGTATTTT
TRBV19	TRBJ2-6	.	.	CASSMGPGANVLTF	TGTGCCAGTAGTATGGGCCCTGGGGCCAACGTCCTGACTTTC
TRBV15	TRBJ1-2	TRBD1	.	CATGTGTAYGYTF	TGTGCCACCGGCACCGGGACAGCCTATGGCTACACCTTC
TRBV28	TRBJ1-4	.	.	CASRGGFKLFF	TGTGCCAGCAGGGGCGGGTTCAAACTGTTTTTT
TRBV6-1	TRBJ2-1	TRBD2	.	CASSGPGLADIKGRPPGFF	TGTGCCAGCAGTGGACCGGGACTAGCGGATATTAAGGGTCGTCCGCCGGGGTTCTTC